This is a list of T cell receptor beta chains from one sample in a study of shared clonotypes between healthy human individuals. Assay used: immunoSEQ multiplex PCR; TCRdb lists only in-frame clones, some missing. Found here are about 680,000 clones, 92% of them singletons; the top ten hold approximately 24%. Sequencing was carried out using naive CD8+ T cells sorted from blood. The receptors derive from a man aged 30 to 45 in good health. The CDR3 runs from the conserved cysteine through the conserved F or W. The order of the fields is J gene, clone size, D gene, V gene, CDR3 protein, CDR3 DNA. A D gene is named only where the DNA matches it firmly. Expanded clones get a size class; other rows say once, few or many, or leave the size out.

TRBJ2-1,NA,NA,TRBV5-6,CASSLEAKQFF,TGTGCCAGCAGCTTGGAAGCAAAGCAGTTCTTC
TRBJ1-5,NA,TRBD1,TRBV19,CASSMGQGVVGNQPQHF,TGTGCCAGTAGTATGGGACAGGGTGTTGTTGGCAATCAGCCCCAGCATTTT
TRBJ1-1,NA,TRBD1,TRBV5-1,CASSWTGVDTEAFF,TGCGCCAGCAGCTGGACAGGGGTGGACACTGAAGCTTTCTTT
TRBJ2-1,NA,NA,TRBV6-4,CASSRTIYNEQFF,TGTGCCAGCAGCCGGACCATATACAATGAGCAGTTCTTC
TRBJ2-1,NA,TRBD2,TRBV7-9,CARTSAKDNEQFF,TGTGCCAGGACTAGCGCCAAGGACAATGAGCAGTTCTTC
TRBJ2-3,once,TRBD2,TRBV7-2,CASSLRTSGRAQDTQYF,TGTGCCAGCAGCCTCCGTACTAGCGGGAGGGCCCAAGATACGCAGTATTTT
TRBJ2-1,NA,NA,TRBV6-5,CASRVRVNHEQFF,TGTGCCAGCAGAGTGAGAGTTAACCATGAGCAGTTCTTC
TRBJ2-5,NA,TRBD1,TRBV5-6,CASSLEGYQGAMFQETQYF,TGTGCCAGCAGCTTGGAAGGGTACCAGGGGGCTATGTTTCAAGAGACCCAGTACTTC
TRBJ1-2,NA,NA,TRBV15,CATTLGTSSHGYTF,TGTGCCACCACCCTAGGGACTAGCAGTCACGGCTACACCTTC
TRBJ2-1,NA,TRBD2,TRBV13,CASSRTSGRDEQFF,TGTGCCAGCAGCCGGACTAGCGGGAGAGATGAGCAGTTCTTC
TRBJ2-2,once,NA,TRBV6-9,CASSFFEFAGELFF,TGTGCCAGCAGTTTTTTTGAGTTCGCCGGGGAGCTGTTTTTT
TRBJ1-5,NA,NA,TRBV30,CAWGTYTGPGPQHF,TGTGCCTGGGGAACCTATACGGGACCAGGGCCCCAGCATTTT
TRBJ2-5,NA,NA,TRBV15,CATSPRDQETQYF,TGTGCCACCAGCCCCAGGGACCAAGAGACCCAGTACTTC
TRBJ2-1,NA,TRBD2,TRBV5-1,CASSWTSDYNEQFF,TGCGCCAGCAGCTGGACTAGCGATTACAATGAGCAGTTCTTC
TRBJ2-3,NA,TRBD2,TRBV27,CASSLLWEGLTDTQYF,TGTGCCAGCAGTTTGCTGTGGGAGGGCCTTACAGATACGCAGTATTTT
TRBJ1-2,NA,NA,TRBV7-9,CASSLVGEADDYGYTF,TGTGCCAGCAGCTTAGTAGGGGAGGCCGATGACTATGGCTACACCTTC
TRBJ1-2,NA,NA,TRBV4-1,CASSQGPRTTGPSKGYTF,TGCGCCAGCAGCCAGGGCCCCCGGACGACAGGTCCCAGTAAGGGCTACACCTTC
TRBJ1-1,NA,NA,TRBV7-9,CASSLGLGTEAFF,TGTGCCAGCAGCTTAGGGCTCGGCACTGAAGCTTTCTTT
TRBJ2-1,NA,TRBD2,TRBV29-1,CSVEGASSGKGYNEQFF,TGCAGCGTTGAAGGGGCCTCTAGCGGGAAGGGCTACAATGAGCAGTTCTTC
TRBJ2-1,NA,TRBD2,TRBV27,CASSVLAGGPRNEQFF,TGTGCCAGCAGTGTGCTGGCGGGAGGTCCGCGGAATGAGCAGTTCTTC
TRBJ2-1,few,NA,TRBV4-1,CASSQRTIYNEQFF,TGCGCCAGCAGCCAAAGGACTATCTACAATGAGCAGTTCTTC
TRBJ2-7,once,NA,TRBV27,CASRDDGNSYEQYF,TGTGCCAGCAGAGACGACGGTAACTCCTACGAGCAGTACTTC
TRBJ2-1,NA,TRBD2,TRBV28,CASSFLIGRGNEQFF,TGTGCCAGCAGTTTTCTTATCGGGAGGGGCAATGAGCAGTTCTTC
TRBJ2-4,NA,NA,TRBV19,CASRALMAKNIQYF,TGTGCCAGTAGGGCCCTAATGGCCAAAAACATTCAGTACTTC
TRBJ2-1,NA,TRBD1,TRBV28,CASSTTGGLYNEQFF,TGTGCCAGCAGTACCACAGGGGGCCTCTACAATGAGCAGTTCTTC
TRBJ2-5,NA,NA,TRBV7-9,CASSSTGTQYF,TGTGCCAGCAGCTCAACGGGGACCCAGTACTTC
TRBJ2-3,NA,TRBD2,TRBV7-9,CASSFAGLAGLEGDTQYF,TGTGCCAGCAGCTTCGCCGGACTAGCGGGGCTCGAGGGGGATACGCAGTATTTT
TRBJ2-7,NA,NA,TRBV19,CASSAGTPFEQYF,TGTGCCAGTAGTGCCGGGACACCCTTCGAGCAGTACTTC
TRBJ2-5,NA,TRBD2,TRBV28,CASSPLTSGPQETQYF,TGTGCCAGCAGTCCCTTGACTAGCGGGCCTCAAGAGACCCAGTACTTC
TRBJ1-1,NA,TRBD1,TRBV14,CASSQAGDRNTEAFF,TGTGCCAGCAGCCAAGCGGGGGACAGGAACACTGAAGCTTTCTTT
TRBJ2-1,NA,TRBD2,TRBV5-1,CASSLLAGGLRTYNEQFF,TGCGCCAGCAGCTTGCTTGCGGGAGGGCTGAGGACCTACAATGAGCAGTTCTTC
TRBJ2-7,NA,TRBD1,TRBV2,CASSAGTGSAGEQYF,TGTGCCAGCAGTGCCGGGACAGGGAGCGCGGGGGAGCAGTACTTC
TRBJ2-1,NA,NA,TRBV27,CASSLGTLVFDEQFF,TGTGCCAGCAGTTTAGGGACCCTAGTCTTCGATGAGCAGTTCTTC
TRBJ2-3,NA,NA,TRBV5-1,CASSLAERNTQYF,TGCGCCAGCAGCTTGGCCGAGCGTAATACGCAGTATTTT
TRBJ2-7,NA,TRBD1,TRBV5-1,CASSSYPGTEGYEQYF,TGCGCCAGCAGCTCCTATCCCGGGACAGAGGGCTACGAGCAGTACTTC
TRBJ2-1,NA,TRBD2,TRBV27,CASSLSKSGRIYNEQFF,TGTGCCAGCAGTTTATCGAAGAGCGGGAGGATCTACAATGAGCAGTTCTTC
TRBJ2-2,NA,NA,TRBV5-4,CASSLVNTGELFF,TGTGCCAGCAGCTTGGTGAACACCGGGGAGCTGTTTTTT
TRBJ2-3,NA,NA,TRBV5-1,CASSSYPGRSTDTQYF,TGCGCCAGCAGCTCCTACCCCGGGCGGAGCACAGATACGCAGTATTTT
TRBJ2-7,NA,NA,TRBV14,CASSQDNPEQYF,TGTGCCAGCAGCCAAGATAACCCTGAGCAGTACTTC
TRBJ1-2,NA,NA,TRBV6-5,CASSYEGNYGYTF,TGTGCCAGCAGTTACGAGGGTAACTATGGCTACACCTTC
TRBJ1-1,once,NA,TRBV6-4,CASSDSQGYEAFF,TGTGCCAGCAGTGACTCCCAGGGGTATGAAGCTTTCTTT
TRBJ2-7,few,NA,TRBV11-2,CASSIQSVLEQYF,TGTGCCAGCAGCATACAATCCGTCTTAGAGCAGTACTTC